The clone carrying this T cell receptor beta chain was observed many times. The antigen remains undetermined. Naive CD45RA+ and memory CD45RA-negative subsets were split from CD4+ cells. Assay: immunoSEQ multiplex PCR; the TCRdb copy retains only in-frame clones and omits some. The repertoire includes about 360,000 clones, around 70% of them detected once, and 10% sits in the top ten. This CDR3 contains 15 residues. Germline CDR1 and CDR2: GTSNPN and SVGIG (reference sequence). With V trimmed by 4 bases and J by 0 bases, 5 bases remained unmatched. The data derive from a study of shared clonotypes between healthy human individuals. Study observations and caveats: Sorted-subset samples were not fully sequenced, rarefaction indicated. Among a few donors, roughly 5% of naive CD4 clonotypes were found in common. Represented genetic and exposure-history diversity was restricted by having few donors.

This chain uses TRBV30 with TRBJ2-1, with 8 bases aligning to TRBD2. The TCR comes from a man aged 25-40 years in good health. What was sequenced was memory CD4+ T cells sorted from blood. Sample subset: CD45RA-negative fraction. CDR3 region: CAWKGRGGSYNEQFF. DNA of the CDR3: TGTGCCTGGAAGGGACGGGGGGGCTCCTACAATGAGCAGTTCTTC. Full variable domain (missing parts from reference TRBV30 and TRBJ2-1): SQTIHQWPATLVQPVGSPLSLECTVEGTSNPNLYWYRQAAGRGLQLLFYSVGIGQISSEVPQNLSASRPQDRQFILSSKKLLLSDSGFYLCAWKGRGGSYNEQFFGPGTRLTVL.